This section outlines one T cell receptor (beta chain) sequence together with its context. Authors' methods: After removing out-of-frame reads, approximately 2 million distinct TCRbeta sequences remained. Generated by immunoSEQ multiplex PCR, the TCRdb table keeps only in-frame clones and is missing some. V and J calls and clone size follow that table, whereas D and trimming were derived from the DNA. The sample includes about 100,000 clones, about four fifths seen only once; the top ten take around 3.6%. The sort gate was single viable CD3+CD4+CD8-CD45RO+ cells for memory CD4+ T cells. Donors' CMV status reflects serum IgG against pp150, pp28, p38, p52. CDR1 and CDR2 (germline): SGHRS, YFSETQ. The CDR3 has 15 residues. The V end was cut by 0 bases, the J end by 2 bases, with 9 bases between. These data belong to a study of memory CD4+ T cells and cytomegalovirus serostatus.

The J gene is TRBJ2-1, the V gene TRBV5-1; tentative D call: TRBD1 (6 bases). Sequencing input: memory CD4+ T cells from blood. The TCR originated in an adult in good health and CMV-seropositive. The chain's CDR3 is CASSLDSGAYNEQFF. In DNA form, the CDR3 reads TGCGCCAGCAGCTTGGACTCAGGGGCCTACAATGAGCAGTTCTTC.